Presented here are 25 T cell receptor beta chains from one specimen sequenced in a study of identical twins. TCRdb called the 5' RACE reads again in MiXCR, with one record for every CDR3 protein. Of approximately 590,000 distinct CDR3 sequences listed, more than 9% are singletons. This same sample was also taken into another study, of yellow fever vaccine responses in identical twins.

Sequenced input: PBMCs. The source of these receptors is a woman aged 18-30 years in good health.

This clonotype was picked up many times. V gene TRBV4-2 combines with J gene TRBJ2-1; 8 positions match TRBD2. Per germline, CDR1 LGHNA and CDR2 YNFKEQ. The junction had 6 bases not matched to a gene; V was cut back by 4 bases and J by 4 bases. CDR3 length: 15 residues. The CDR3 DNA sequence: TGTGCCAGCAGCCCCCGGGGGGGCGGTTACAATGAGCAGTTCTTC. Encoded protein: CASSPRGGGYNEQFF.

In its sample, this clonotype was seen a few times. The chain couples TRBV29-1 to TRBJ2-7, with 9 bases aligning to TRBD1. The CDR3 sequence is 14 residues long. Germline lookup yields CDR1 SQVTM and CDR2 ANQGSEA. V was pared by 2 bases and J by 0 bases, with 2 bases of the junction left unmatched. CDR3 nucleotide sequence: TGCAGCGTTGAATTGGGACAGGGCTCCTACGAGCAGTACTTC. It encodes CSVELGQGSYEQYF.

This clonotype was recorded many times. V is TRBV5-1 and J is TRBJ2-1; no firm D call. CDR3 length equals 15 residues. V was cut by 0 bases and J by 1 base, with 8 bases left in between. CDR1 is SGHRS and CDR2 is YFSETQ in the germline V gene. The CDR3 region has the DNA TGCGCCAGCAGCTTGGACAGTACTTCCTACAATGAGCAGTTCTTC. Translation gives CASSLDSTSYNEQFF.

The chain employs TRBV6-2 or TRBV6-3 and TRBJ2-5; D ambiguous. The CDR3 loop spans 11 amino acids. Germline-derived CDR1 and CDR2 are MNHEY and SVGEGT. V lost 8 bases and J 5 bases, leaving 9 bases between the germline ends. The CDR3 here is CASHLGETQYF. The CDR3 coding sequence is TGTGCCAGCCACCTGGGTGAGACCCAGTACTTC.

This clonotype has a count of ten or more. CDR3 in DNA: TGTGCCAGCAGTTTCACCAAGTATGAAGCTTTCTTT. It specifies CASSFTKYEAFF. This rearrangement joins TRBV28 to TRBJ1-1; D is uncertain. Germline CDR1 is MDHEN and CDR2 is SYDVKM. The V gene lost 3 bases and the J gene lost 7 bases, with 9 bases spanning the gap. The CDR3 covers 12 residues.

This clonotype was observed once. This may be a read error, as it is one base from a much larger clone. The chain joins TRBV10-3 to TRBJ2-5; D remains unclear. Germline V gene lookup returns CDR1 ENHRY and CDR2 SYGVKD. CDR3 length equals 13 residues. V gave up 10 bases and J gave up 5 bases, with 17 bases separating them. Here the CDR3 DNA reads TGTGCCAACAGCACCCCGGGTCGGGAGACCCAGTACTTC. Its protein product is CANSTPGRETQYF.

This clonotype was seen repeatedly, ten times or more. The genes are TRBV29-1 and TRBJ2-1, with TRBD2 identical over 7 bases. The germline CDR1 and CDR2 sequences are SQVTM and ANQGSEA. Trimming cost V 0 bases and J 5 bases; bases outside gene matches: 13. CDR3 length equals 17 residues. The DNA for the CDR3 is TGCAGCGTTGAAGATCTGACGGGGGGAGTGGGGCACAATGAGCAGTTCTTC. Translated, it gives CSVEDLTGGVGHNEQFF.

The sample holds many counts of this clonotype. This chain uses TRBV3-1 with TRBJ2-5; 15 bases are shared with TRBD2. There are 16 residues in the CDR3. Germline V gene lookup returns CDR1 LGHDT and CDR2 YNNKEL (reference sequence). The V gene end was trimmed by 3 bases and the J gene end by 2 bases; junction bases not matched to a gene: 1. DNA of the CDR3: TGTGCCAGCAGCCATGGACTAGCGGGAGGGCAAGAGACCCAGTACTTC. This encodes CASSHGLAGGQETQYF.

This clonotype was seen a handful of times. The V and J genes are TRBV7-9 and TRBJ2-7; 10 bases fit TRBD2. The germline V gene encodes CDR1 SEHNR and CDR2 FQNEAQ (reference sequence). V trimming: 6 bases; J trimming: 3 bases; junction bases outside the gene matches: 2. The CDR3 covers 13 residues. In DNA, the CDR3 is TGTGCCAGCAGTACTAGCGGGAACTACGAGCAGTACTTC. This sequence encodes CASSTSGNYEQYF.

The chain has TRBV5-1 and TRBJ2-2, with 8 bases fitting TRBD2. Germline values: CDR1 SGHRS, CDR2 YFSETQ. The V gene end was trimmed by 3 bases and the J gene end by 2 bases; junction bases not matched to a gene: 6. This CDR3 region has 16 residues. The chain's CDR3 is CASSSLADANTGELFF. The CDR3 DNA follows: TGCGCCAGCAGCTCACTAGCGGACGCAAACACCGGGGAGCTGTTTTTT.

This clonotype was counted a few times. This sequence joins TRBV7-2 and TRBJ1-1; weak D call: TRBD1 (5 bases). The V end was cut by 0 bases, the J end by 0 bases, with 20 bases between. The CDR3 has 19 residues. Germline V gene lookup returns CDR1 SGHTA and CDR2 FQGNSA. The CDR3 DNA is TGTGCCAGCAGCTTAGCCATCGCTCGGGGCCTAAACATGAACACTGAAGCTTTCTTT. Protein product: CASSLAIARGLNMNTEAFF. Full variable domain (rest looked up from reference TRBV7-2 and TRBJ1-1): GAGVSQSPSNKVTEKGKDVELRCDPISGHTALYWYRQSLGQGLEFLIYFQGNSAPDKSGLPSDRFSAERTGGSVSTLTIQRTQQEDSAVYLCASSLAIARGLNMNTEAFFGQGTRLTVV.

This clonotype has a count of ten or more. V and J are TRBV29-1 and TRBJ2-3, with D perhaps TRBD2 (8 bases). Between the trimmed V and J ends, which lost 4 bases and 8 bases, there was a span of 25 bases. The CDR3 extends over 16 amino acids. Germline V gene data show CDR1 as SQVTM and CDR2 as ANQGSEA. CDR3 in DNA: TGCAGCGTTGTGGGGACAGTAGGACTAGCCGGTCGTACGCAGTATTTT. Its translation is CSVVGTVGLAGRTQYF.

This clonotype was detected a few times. This chain uses TRBV25-1 with TRBJ2-3; a possible D gene is TRBD2 (6 bases). This CDR3 spans 15 amino acids. CDR1 MGHDK and CDR2 SYGVNS come from the germline V gene. Trimming took 4 bases from V and 1 from J, leaving 12 bases between them. CDR3 protein: CASSGPGLGTDTQYF. CDR3 nucleotides: TGTGCCAGCAGTGGACCGGGACTCGGCACAGATACGCAGTATTTT.

This clonotype was counted at least ten times. V is TRBV29-1 and J is TRBJ2-3; D is perhaps TRBD2 (6 bases). Germline CDR1 SQVTM, CDR2 ANQGSEA. This CDR3 has 12 residues. The V gene lost 4 bases and the J gene lost 4 bases, with 9 bases spanning the gap. CDR3 amino acids: CSVVWGADTQYF. CDR3 DNA sequence: TGCAGCGTTGTTTGGGGGGCAGATACGCAGTATTTT.

This clonotype appeared many times. The chain couples TRBV20-1 to TRBJ2-5; perhaps TRBD1 as D (7 bases). This CDR3 contains 12 residues. Germline V lookup: CDR1 DFQATT, CDR2 SNEGSKA (reference sequence). V shed 5 bases and J shed 5 bases, with 12 bases lying between them. As DNA, the CDR3 is TGCAGTGCTCGCGGGACAGTTGAGACCCAGTACTTC. It translates to CSARGTVETQYF.

This rearrangement joins TRBV4-2 to TRBJ2-5; 9 bases are shared with TRBD2. Trimming cost V 0 bases and J 5 bases; bases outside gene matches: 16. This CDR3 contains 19 residues. Germline-derived CDR1 and CDR2 are LGHNA and YNFKEQ. The CDR3 protein is CASSQDNPDDGGGGETQYF. The DNA for the CDR3 is TGTGCCAGCAGCCAAGATAACCCGGACGATGGCGGGGGGGGTGAGACCCAGTACTTC.

This clonotype was seen ten or more times. This rearrangement joins TRBV12-3 or TRBV12-4 to TRBJ1-2, with D maybe TRBD1 (5 bases). This CDR3 is built from 13 residues. The V gene lost 5 bases and the J gene lost 3 bases, with 10 bases spanning the gap. CDR3 coding DNA: TGTGCCAGCAGTACCGGGACGGACTATGGCTACACCTTC. It yields the protein CASSTGTDYGYTF.

This clonotype has a handful of counts. The chain links TRBV7-2 to TRBJ2-3, with D perhaps matching TRBD1 or TRBD2 (5 bases each). The CDR3 is 15 residues long. The germline V gene has CDR1 SGHTA and CDR2 FQGNSA. Trimming took 0 bases from V and 6 from J, leaving 13 bases between them. The CDR3 region has the DNA TGTGCCAGCAGCTTAGCGGTAGGCTGGGGGGATACGCAGTATTTT. Translating gives CASSLAVGWGDTQYF.

This clonotype appeared many times. The chain is built from TRBV7-9 and TRBJ2-3; 13 bases map to TRBD2. Germline-derived CDR1 and CDR2 are SEHNR and FQNEAQ (reference sequence). CDR3 length: 15 amino acids. J gave up 9 bases and V 1 base, and 4 bases lay outside the gene matches. In DNA, the CDR3 is TGTGCCAGCAGCTTAGGGACTAGCGGGGGCCCGACGCAGTATTTT. Translated: CASSLGTSGGPTQYF.

The sample holds a few counts of this clonotype. This rearrangement joins TRBV7-9 to TRBJ1-2, with D perhaps matching TRBD1 (6 bases). This CDR3 is 15 amino acids long. Deletions cut 1 base from V and 2 bases from J, with 11 bases between. The germline gives CDR1 SEHNR, CDR2 FQNEAQ (reference sequence). Written as DNA, the CDR3 is TGTGCCAGCAGCTTAGACGGGACAAGGAACTATGGCTACACCTTC. Translation: CASSLDGTRNYGYTF. The variable domain in full, completed from reference TRBV7-9 and TRBJ1-2, reads DTGVSQNPRHKITKRGQNVTFRCDPISEHNRLYWYRQTLGQGPEFLTYFQNEAQLEKSRLLSDRFSAERPKGSFSTLEIQRTEQGDSAMYLCASSLDGTRNYGYTFGSGTRLTVV.

The rearrangement joins TRBV7-6 to TRBJ1-4; D is possibly TRBD1 (6 bases). The CDR3 is 16 residues long. The germline CDR1 and CDR2 sequences are SGHVS and FNYEAQ. Trimming cost V 4 bases and J 6 bases, with 18 bases left between them. CDR3 region: CASSSSVGGADEKLFF. The DNA of the CDR3 is TGTGCCAGCAGCTCCTCCGTTGGGGGCGCGGATGAAAAACTGTTTTTT. The full variable domain, its missing parts supplied by reference TRBV7-6 and TRBJ1-4, is GAGVSQSPRYKVTKRGQDVALRCDPISGHVSLYWYRQALGQGPEFLTYFNYEAQQDKSGLPNDRFSAERPEGSISTLTIQRTEQRDSAMYRCASSSSVGGADEKLFFGSGTQLSVL.

This CDR3 reads CASRHSVGDTEAFF. The DNA for the CDR3 is TGTGCCAGCAGACACTCGGTTGGGGACACTGAAGCTTTCTTT. The V gene is TRBV6-5, the J gene TRBJ1-1; D is unresolved. The CDR3 length is 14 residues. Germline-derived CDR1 and CDR2 are MNHEY and SVGAGI. Trimming shortened V by 6 bases and J by 3 bases, and 14 bases separated the two germline ends.

In this sample, this clonotype turned up many times. The chain links TRBV5-7 to TRBJ2-3, with 7 bases lining up with TRBD1. TRBV5-7 is sorted into the ORF group, with uncertain function. The J segment lost 6 bases and the V segment lost 1 base, leaving 8 bases of the junction unmatched. The length of the CDR3 is 15 residues. In DNA form, the CDR3 reads TGTGCCAGCAGCTTGATCCAGGGGGTGGTGGATACGCAGTATTTT. Translation gives CASSLIQGVVDTQYF.

This clonotype came up a few times. This rearrangement joins TRBV12-3 or TRBV12-4 to TRBJ1-1; 8 nucleotides match TRBD1. V shed 4 bases and J 1 base; nucleotides not matched to a gene: 8. The CDR3 loop spans 16 amino acids. CDR3 DNA sequence: TGTGCCAGCAGTTCCGGACAGGGCGGGTGGAACACTGAAGCTTTCTTT. Residues: CASSSGQGGWNTEAFF.

As regards this clonotype: A read error may explain this, as a much larger clone is one base away. CDR3 coding DNA: TGTGCCACCAGTACTTGGGGCAGGGCCGAGAACACCGGGGTGCTGTTTTTT. Translating it yields CATSTWGRAENTGVLFF. The rearrangement joins TRBV24-1 to TRBJ2-2; TRBD1 or TRBD2 may be the D gene (5 bases each). This CDR3 has 17 residues. CDR1 is KGHDR and CDR2 is SFDVKD in the germline V gene.